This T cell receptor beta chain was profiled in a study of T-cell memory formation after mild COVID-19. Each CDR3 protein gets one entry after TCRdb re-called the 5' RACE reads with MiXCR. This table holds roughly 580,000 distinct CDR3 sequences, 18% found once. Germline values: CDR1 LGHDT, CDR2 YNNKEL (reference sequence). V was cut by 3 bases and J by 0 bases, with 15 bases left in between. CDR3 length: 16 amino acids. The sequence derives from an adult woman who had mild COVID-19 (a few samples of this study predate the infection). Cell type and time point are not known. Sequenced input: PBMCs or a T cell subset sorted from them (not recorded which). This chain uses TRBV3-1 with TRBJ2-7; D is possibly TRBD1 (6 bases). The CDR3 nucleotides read TGTGCCAGCAGCCAGACCAGGGGCTCTTTCTCCTACGAGCAGTACTTC. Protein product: CASSQTRGSFSYEQYF.